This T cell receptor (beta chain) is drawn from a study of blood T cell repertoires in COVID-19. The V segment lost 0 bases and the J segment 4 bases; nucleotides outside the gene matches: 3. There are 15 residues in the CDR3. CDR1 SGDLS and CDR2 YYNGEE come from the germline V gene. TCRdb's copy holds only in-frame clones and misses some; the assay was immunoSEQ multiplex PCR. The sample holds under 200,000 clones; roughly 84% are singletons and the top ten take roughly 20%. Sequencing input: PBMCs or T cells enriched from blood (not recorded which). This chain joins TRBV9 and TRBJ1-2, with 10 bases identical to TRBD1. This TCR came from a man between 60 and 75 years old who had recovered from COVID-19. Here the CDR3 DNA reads TGTGCCAGCAGCGTAGGGACAGGGGGATTCTATGGCTACACCTTC. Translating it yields CASSVGTGGFYGYTF.